A selection of T cell receptor beta chains follows, all from one sample in a study of T cells after yellow fever vaccination. One entry per CDR3 protein, called by TCRdb with MiXCR from the 5' RACE reads. The sample holds approximately 550,000 distinct CDR3 sequences, roughly 14% seen once. The specimen was PBMCs, collected on the day of the yellow fever booster vaccination. The source of these receptors is a man under 40 who received the YFV17D yellow fever vaccine. Both conserved end residues are part of each CDR3. Size is omitted from some rows. Given values are once, few, many or a class for expanded clones.

J,size,V,CDR3
TRBJ2-7,-,TRBV6-1,CASSRTRPPYEQYF
TRBJ2-3,few,TRBV7-8,CASSPGTSGYTDTQYF
TRBJ1-6,few,TRBV27,CASSFRDREASPLHF
TRBJ1-1,-,TRBV6-1,CASSLDGQPAEAFF
TRBJ2-5,few,TRBV4-2,CASSQDQSGETQYF
TRBJ2-1,-,TRBV7-2,CASSLTAEQFF
TRBJ2-7,-,TRBV2,CAFWSDPRPGVYSYEQYF
TRBJ2-7,-,TRBV23-1,CASSRFGLSLQFDF
TRBJ2-7,few,TRBV27,CASSVGGWGDYYEQYF
TRBJ2-7,many,TRBV11-2,CASSLFGEQYF